This entry lists 24 T cell receptor beta chains sequenced from one sample in a study of T cells in Graves' hyperthyroidism and ophthalmopathy. It was RNA transcripts that yielded the amplified TCR beta CDR3 regions. Initially, a first-round RT-PCR of the TCR CDR3 employed the HTBI primer set. Via MiXCR, TCRdb re-called the multiplex PCR reads, giving one row per CDR3 protein. This table has about 740,000 distinct CDR3 sequences, 14% appearing once. Sequenced sample: blood. The receptor source for this set is a woman aged 18 to 35 with Graves' hyperthyroidism.

This chain joins TRBV12-3 or TRBV12-4 and TRBJ2-1; TRBD2 matches at 14 bases. With 4 bases clipped from V and 8 bases from J, the junction kept 7 bases outside the gene matches. The CDR3 is 16 residues long. CDR3 sequence (DNA): TGTGCCAGCAGTTCGGGACTAGCGGGAGAGTCCCATGAGCAGTTCTTC. This encodes CASSSGLAGESHEQFF.

The chain uses TRBV3-1 and TRBJ2-1, with a possible D match to TRBD2 (6 bases). The length of the CDR3 is 14 residues. The V gene's germline CDR1 is LGHDT and CDR2 YNNKEL (reference sequence). Trimming took off 1 base at V and 8 bases at J, with 12 bases between the two ends. CDR3 region: CASSQGASVYEQFF. CDR3 in DNA: TGTGCCAGCAGCCAAGGGGCTAGCGTCTATGAGCAGTTCTTC.

V usage is TRBV7-3 and J usage is TRBJ1-5, with TRBD1 matching over 10 bases. From germline, CDR1 is SGHTA and CDR2 FQGTGA. This CDR3 region has 16 residues. With V trimmed by 5 bases and J by 6 bases, 10 bases remained unmatched. This CDR3 reads CASSQFDRGPGQPQHF. The CDR3 DNA sequence: TGTGCCAGCAGCCAATTCGACAGGGGGCCCGGTCAGCCCCAGCATTTT.

This clonotype was seen at least ten times. The rearrangement joins TRBV27 to TRBJ2-3; 9 nucleotides align to TRBD2. The CDR3 extends over 12 amino acids. CDR1 is MNHEY, CDR2 SMNVEV, per germline (reference sequence). V trimming: 8 bases; J trimming: 4 bases; junction bases outside the gene matches: 1. CDR3 nucleotide sequence: TGTGCCAGCTGGACTAGCGCAGATACGCAGTATTTT. Its translation: CASWTSADTQYF.

This clonotype was seen at least ten times. The chain carries TRBV30 and TRBJ2-3; 7 bases align to TRBD2. CDR1 GTSNPN and CDR2 SVGIG come from the germline V gene (reference sequence). The length of the CDR3 is 17 residues. The ends lost 2 bases at V and 2 bases at J; junction bases unmatched: 13. The DNA for the CDR3 is TGTGCCTGGAGTTCCTGGTGGGAGGGCCGACTCACAGATACGCAGTATTTT. Translating it yields CAWSSWWEGRLTDTQYF.

This clonotype has at least ten counts. CDR3 protein: CASSQDSGLAGETQYF. In nucleotides, the CDR3 is TGCGCCAGCAGCCAAGATAGTGGACTAGCGGGAGAGACCCAGTACTTC. This chain uses TRBV4-1 with TRBJ2-5; 11 nucleotides align to TRBD2. The CDR3 covers 16 residues. J was trimmed by 4 bases and V by 0 bases; bases with no gene match: 4. Germline V gene lookup returns CDR1 MGHRA and CDR2 YSYEKL.

The chain joins TRBV5-1 to TRBJ2-7, with TRBD2 matching 12 bases. J gave up 3 bases and V 6 bases, and 4 bases lay outside the gene matches. Germline V CDR1 and CDR2: SGHRS, YFSETQ. This CDR3 is built from 14 residues. CDR3 nucleotide sequence: TGCGCCAGCAAGATGGGACTAGCGGGCTACGAGCAGTACTTC. It yields the protein CASKMGLAGYEQYF.

The chain is built from TRBV27 and TRBJ2-2; 7 bases line up with TRBD1. CDR3 length: 15 residues. The germline CDR1 and CDR2 sequences are MNHEY and SMNVEV (reference sequence). V shed 3 bases and J 4 bases; nucleotides not matched to a gene: 5. CDR3 in amino acids: CASSFHRGLTGELFF. DNA for the CDR3: TGTGCCAGCAGTTTCCACAGGGGTCTCACCGGGGAGCTGTTTTTT.

This clonotype showed up just a few times. This chain connects TRBV7-9 to TRBJ2-7; D is possibly TRBD1 or TRBD2 (6 bases each). The ends were cut back, 6 bases at V and 5 bases at J, with 20 bases in the middle. The CDR3 consists of 15 residues. The germline gives CDR1 SEHNR, CDR2 FQNEAQ (reference sequence). CDR3 in amino acids: CASSRGVLVENEQYF. In nucleotides, the CDR3 is TGTGCCAGCAGTAGGGGGGTTCTTGTCGAGAACGAGCAGTACTTC.

V and J are TRBV11-2 and TRBJ2-6; perhaps D is TRBD1 or TRBD2 (5 bases each). The CDR3 has 18 amino acids. Trimming removed 3 bases at V and 0 bases at J, with 15 bases between. Germline lookup yields CDR1 SGHAT and CDR2 FQNNGV. CDR3 in amino acids: CASSFRLSGSSGANVLTF. In nucleotides, the CDR3 is TGTGCCAGCAGCTTCCGTTTATCAGGGAGCTCTGGGGCCAACGTCCTGACTTTC.

In regard to this clonotype: A much larger clone sits a single nucleotide away, making a read error possible. This rearrangement joins TRBV3-1 to TRBJ2-7; D ambiguous. The DNA end is a closer match to TRBJ2-1, so the J assignment may be wrong. This CDR3 region has 13 residues. Per the germline V gene, CDR1 is LGHDT and CDR2 is YNNKEL (reference sequence). CDR3 region: CASSQGPIYEQFF. CDR3 DNA: TGTGCCAGCAGCCAAGGGCCCATCTACGAGCAGTTCTTC.

This clonotype was detected ten times or more. The gene calls are TRBV20-1 and TRBJ2-3, with 9 bases fitting TRBD2. CDR1 is DFQATT, CDR2 SNEGSKA, per germline (reference sequence). The CDR3 totals 17 residues. V was clipped by 1 base and J by 2 bases; unmatched bases: 10. CDR3 bases: TGCAGTGCTAGAGGGGTTCGTAGCGGGAGCCTCACAGATACGCAGTATTTT. Protein: CSARGVRSGSLTDTQYF.

This clonotype was seen many times. The rearrangement uses TRBV12-3 or TRBV12-4 and TRBJ2-3; maybe TRBD1 (5 bases). CDR3 length equals 15 residues. V shed 5 bases and J shed 0 bases, with 12 bases lying between them. CDR3 in amino acids: CASSTTGYSTDTQYF. The CDR3, as DNA: TGTGCCAGCAGTACTACAGGCTATAGCACAGATACGCAGTATTTT.

This clonotype was observed at least ten times. The chain is built from TRBV11-3 and TRBJ1-5; possibly TRBD1 for D (5 bases). CDR1 and CDR2 (germline): SGHNT, YENEEA. The length of the CDR3 is 16 residues. Trimming cost V 2 bases and J 7 bases, with 18 bases left between them. The CDR3 sequence: CASSLPWDLRVQPQHF. Here the CDR3 DNA reads TGTGCCAGCAGCTTACCATGGGACTTACGGGTCCAGCCCCAGCATTTT.

With respect to this clonotype: Given a much more abundant clone one base away, this may be a read error. The chain links TRBV28 to TRBJ2-3; D remains ambiguous. V shed 10 bases and J shed 0 bases, with 11 bases lying between them. From germline, CDR1 is MDHEN and CDR2 SYDVKM. The CDR3 runs 13 residues. The CDR3 sequence: CATRVRSTDTQYF. CDR3 coding DNA: TGTGCCACCCGCGTAAGAAGCACAGATACGCAGTATTTT.

Ten or more counts support this clonotype. The genes are TRBV20-1 and TRBJ2-3; TRBD2 aligns across 9 bases. Trimming removed 0 bases from V and 3 bases from J; junction bases left unmatched: 4. Germline CDR1 DFQATT, CDR2 SNEGSKA (reference sequence). This CDR3 region has 15 residues. The CDR3: CSARDSGSGTDTQYF. The CDR3 DNA reads as TGCAGTGCTAGAGATAGCGGGAGCGGAACAGATACGCAGTATTTT.

The J gene is TRBJ2-3, the V gene TRBV6-1; 11 bases line up with TRBD1. The CDR3 runs 15 residues. V trimming: 6 bases; J trimming: 3 bases; junction bases outside the gene matches: 5. Germline assignment: CDR1 MNHNS and CDR2 SASEGT. CDR3 region: CASRTGTGGTDTQYF. The CDR3 nucleotides are TGTGCCAGCAGAACTGGGACAGGGGGAACAGATACGCAGTATTTT.

This clonotype was observed many times. The rearrangement joins TRBV6-1 to TRBJ1-1, with 9 bases identical to TRBD1. Germline lookup yields CDR1 MNHNS and CDR2 SASEGT. The CDR3 spans 16 residues. V lost 8 bases, J lost 0 bases, and 10 bases stayed unmatched. CDR3 nucleotide sequence: TGTGCCAGCGGGCCGGGACAGGGAGTCATGAACACTGAAGCTTTCTTT. Its translation: CASGPGQGVMNTEAFF.

This clonotype appeared many times. The chain combines TRBV20-1 with TRBJ2-1; D might be TRBD2 (6 bases). Germline V CDR1 and CDR2: DFQATT, SNEGSKA (reference sequence). CDR3 length: 16 residues. The ends were cut back, 0 bases at V and 4 bases at J, with 16 bases in the middle. DNA for the CDR3: TGCAGTGCTAGAGATAAGCGGCTAGCGCTTTACAATGAGCAGTTCTTC. Amino acid sequence: CSARDKRLALYNEQFF.

This clonotype came up many times. The rearrangement links TRBV7-9 to TRBJ2-7; D not resolved. The V gene lost 4 bases and the J gene lost 3 bases, with 13 bases spanning the gap. Germline V lookup: CDR1 SEHNR, CDR2 FQNEAQ (reference sequence). This CDR3 contains 14 residues. This chain's CDR3 is CASSSEKRIYEQYF. The CDR3, as DNA: TGTGCCAGCAGCTCCGAAAAACGGATCTACGAGCAGTACTTC.

This clonotype was counted at least ten times. This chain uses TRBV11-2 with TRBJ2-3, with 8 positions matching TRBD2. With 4 bases clipped from V and 4 bases from J, the junction kept 16 bases outside the gene matches. CDR1 and CDR2 (germline): SGHAT, FQNNGV. The CDR3 spans 18 residues. CDR3 region: CASSSPFRGRRWADTQYF. The CDR3 coding sequence is TGTGCCAGCAGCTCACCCTTTCGCGGGAGGCGATGGGCAGATACGCAGTATTTT.

This clonotype came up many times. DNA for the CDR3: TGTGCCAGCAGCTCGCCGGGCCTCTTTTCCGGACTAGCGGGTAACAATGAGCAGTTCTTC. It codes for CASSSPGLFSGLAGNNEQFF. V gene TRBV13 combines with J gene TRBJ2-1, with TRBD2 identical over 11 bases. The CDR3 loop spans 20 amino acids. The V gene end was trimmed by 4 bases and the J gene end by 5 bases; junction bases not matched to a gene: 19. Per the germline V gene, CDR1 is PRHDT and CDR2 is FYEKMQ (reference sequence).

This clonotype was detected ten times or more. The genes are TRBV11-2 and TRBJ2-1; 7 positions agree with TRBD2. CDR1 and CDR2 from the germline V gene are SGHAT and FQNNGV. V dropped 0 bases and J dropped 9; count of bases not matched to a gene: 8. The CDR3 contains 15 residues. CDR3 coding DNA: TGTGCCAGCAGCTTAGATCTTCGGACGGGGGGTGAGCAGTTCTTC. It translates to CASSLDLRTGGEQFF. The whole variable domain, filled in from reference TRBV11-2 and TRBJ2-1, reads EAGVAQSPRYKIIEKRQSVAFWCNPISGHATLYWYQQILGQGPKLLIQFQNNGVVDDSQLPKDRFSAERLKGVDSTLKIQPAKLEDSAVYLCASSLDLRTGGEQFFGPGTRLTVL.

This clonotype occurred many times. V is TRBV7-8 and J is TRBJ2-7; 7 bases agree with TRBD1. V shed 1 base and J 7 bases; nucleotides not matched to a gene: 10. The germline V gene has CDR1 SGHVS and CDR2 FQNEAQ. The CDR3 totals 15 residues. The CDR3 coding sequence is TGTGCCAGCAGCTTAGACACCAGGGGGACGGGGGAGCAGTACTTC. This gives the protein CASSLDTRGTGEQYF.